Following are 9 T cell receptor beta chains from one sample sequenced in a study of blood T cell repertoires in COVID-19. Sequencing used immunoSEQ multiplex PCR; TCRdb keeps in-frame clones, though not all of them. The table includes roughly 330,000 clones, approximately 87% detected once. Sample: PBMCs or T cells enriched from blood (not recorded which). The receptors come from a woman aged 25 to 45 who had recovered from COVID-19.

V usage is TRBV3-1 (or the pseudogene TRBV3-2) and J usage is TRBJ2-5, with D possibly matching TRBD1 (6 bases). The germline CDR1 and CDR2 sequences are LGHDT and YNNKEL (reference sequence). Deletions cut 4 bases from V and 5 bases from J, with 11 bases between. The CDR3 runs 13 residues. The CDR3 DNA reads as TGTGCCAGCAGCCCTCAGGGGCGGGAGACCCAGTACTTC. Translation: CASSPQGRETQYF.

This clone occurred many times. The genes are TRBV4-3 and TRBJ2-2; 7 bases map to TRBD1. V was clipped by 1 base and J by 7 bases; unmatched bases: 6. Germline V gives CDR1 LGHNA, CDR2 YSLEER. This CDR3 is 15 amino acids long. In nucleotides, the CDR3 is TGCGCCAGCAGCCAAGGGATCCGGACAGGCGGGGAGCTGTTTTTT. This sequence encodes CASSQGIRTGGELFF.

This chain uses TRBV29-1 with TRBJ1-4; perhaps TRBD1 as D (6 bases). Per the germline V gene, CDR1 is SQVTM and CDR2 is ANQGSEA. V lost 7 bases and J lost 8, with 20 bases in between. The CDR3 covers 14 residues. CDR3: CSASAGTSKEKLFF. The CDR3 DNA reads as TGCAGCGCCTCAGCCGGGACAAGTAAAGAAAAACTGTTTTTT.

This chain uses TRBV30 with TRBJ2-1; 7 bases are a match to TRBD1. Germline CDR1 is GTSNPN and CDR2 is SVGIG (reference sequence). The CDR3 runs to 14 residues. J gave up 6 bases and V 3 bases, and 8 bases lay outside the gene matches. In DNA, the CDR3 is TGTGCCTGGAGCCGGGACAGTATTCTCAATGAGCAGTTCTTC. This translates into CAWSRDSILNEQFF.

The chain combines TRBV5-4 with TRBJ1-2; TRBD1 matches at 9 bases. The CDR3 runs to 14 residues. The V gene end was trimmed by 4 bases and the J gene end by 7 bases; junction bases not matched to a gene: 8. Germline V gives CDR1 SGHNT, CDR2 YYREEE (reference sequence). The CDR3 DNA follows: TGTGCCAGCAGCCGGACAGGGGTTCCATCTGGCTACACCTTC. It encodes CASSRTGVPSGYTF.

The rearrangement joins TRBV28 to TRBJ2-4, with 10 bases identical to TRBD2. With V trimmed by 2 bases and J by 6 bases, 1 base remained unmatched. Germline V lookup: CDR1 MDHEN, CDR2 SYDVKM. The CDR3 loop spans 14 amino acids. CDR3 amino acids: CASSLSGGGNIQYF. The CDR3 nucleotides read TGTGCCAGCAGTTTAAGCGGGGGGGGAAACATTCAGTACTTC.

The chain uses TRBV5-1 and TRBJ1-1; a weak D match, TRBD1 (5 bases). The CDR3 extends over 14 amino acids. Trimming cost V 0 bases and J 1 base, with 7 bases left between them. The germline gives CDR1 SGHRS, CDR2 YFSETQ. The DNA for the CDR3 is TGCGCCAGCAGCTTGGAGACAGCGAACACTGAAGCTTTCTTT. Its protein is CASSLETANTEAFF.

This chain connects TRBV6-2 or TRBV6-3 to TRBJ1-1; 7 positions agree with TRBD1. Germline V gene sequence: CDR1 MNHEY, CDR2 SVGEGT. The CDR3 is made up of 13 amino acids. After removal of 4 bases from V and 4 bases from J, the junction contained 3 bases not matched to a gene. For the CDR3, the DNA is TGTGCCAGCAGTTTGGGACAGCTCACTGAAGCTTTCTTT. Translating gives CASSLGQLTEAFF.

The chain recombines TRBV6-2 or TRBV6-3 with TRBJ2-7, with D possibly being TRBD2 (6 bases). With 0 bases removed from V and 0 bases from J, the gap between germline ends came to 12 bases. The CDR3 loop spans 16 amino acids. CDR1 and CDR2 (germline): MNHEY, SVGEGT. This CDR3 reads CASSYSERVSSYEQYF. In DNA form, the CDR3 reads TGTGCCAGCAGTTACTCAGAGCGGGTTAGCTCCTACGAGCAGTACTTC.